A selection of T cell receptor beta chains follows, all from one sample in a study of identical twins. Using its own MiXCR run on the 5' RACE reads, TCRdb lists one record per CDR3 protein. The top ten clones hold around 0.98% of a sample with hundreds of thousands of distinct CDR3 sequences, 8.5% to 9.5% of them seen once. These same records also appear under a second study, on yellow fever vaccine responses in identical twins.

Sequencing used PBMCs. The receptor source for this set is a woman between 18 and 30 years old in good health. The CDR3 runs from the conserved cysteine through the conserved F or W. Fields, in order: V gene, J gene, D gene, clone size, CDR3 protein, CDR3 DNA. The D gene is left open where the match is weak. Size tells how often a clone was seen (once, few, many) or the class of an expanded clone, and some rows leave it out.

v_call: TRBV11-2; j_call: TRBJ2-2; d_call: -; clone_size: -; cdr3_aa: CAWEEENTGELFF; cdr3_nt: TGTGCCTGGGAGGAGGAAAACACCGGGGAGCTGTTTTTT
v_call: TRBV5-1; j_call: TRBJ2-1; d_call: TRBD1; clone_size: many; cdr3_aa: CASSVQGASYNEQFF; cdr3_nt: TGCGCCAGCAGTGTACAGGGGGCCTCCTACAATGAGCAGTTCTTC
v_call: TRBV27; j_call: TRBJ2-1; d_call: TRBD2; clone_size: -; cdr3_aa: CASSLAGGKNNEQFF; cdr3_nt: TGTGCCAGCAGTTTAGCGGGAGGAAAGAACAATGAGCAGTTCTTC
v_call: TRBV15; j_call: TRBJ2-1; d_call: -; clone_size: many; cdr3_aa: CATSRDASTKGNEQFF; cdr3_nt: TGTGCCACCAGCAGAGATGCTAGCACGAAGGGCAATGAGCAGTTCTTC
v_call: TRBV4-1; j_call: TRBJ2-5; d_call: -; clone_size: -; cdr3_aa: CASSQDSGQETQYF; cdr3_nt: TGCGCCAGCAGCCAAGATAGTGGCCAAGAGACCCAGTACTTC
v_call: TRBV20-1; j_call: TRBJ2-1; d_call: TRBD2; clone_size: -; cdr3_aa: CSIRRGSGSSYNEQFF; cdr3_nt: TGCAGTATACGTCGCGGTAGCGGGAGCTCCTACAATGAGCAGTTCTTC
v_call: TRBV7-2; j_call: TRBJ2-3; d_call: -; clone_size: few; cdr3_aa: CASRLGGSTDTQYF; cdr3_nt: TGTGCCAGCAGACTTGGGGGAAGCACAGATACGCAGTATTTT
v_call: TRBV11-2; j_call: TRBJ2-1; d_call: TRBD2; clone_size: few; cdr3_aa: CASSSDYDTPSGGEGIDLFF; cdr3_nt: TGTGCCAGCAGCTCCGATTACGATACTCCTAGCGGGGGGGAAGGGATAGATCTGTTCTTC
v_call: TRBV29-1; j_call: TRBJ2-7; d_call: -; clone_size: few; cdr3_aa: CSVGIGDEQYF; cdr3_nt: TGCAGCGTTGGAATAGGGGACGAGCAGTACTTC
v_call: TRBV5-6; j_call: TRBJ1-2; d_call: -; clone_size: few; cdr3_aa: CASSPTGVVGYTF; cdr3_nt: TGTGCCAGCAGCCCTACTGGGGTCGTGGGCTACACCTTC
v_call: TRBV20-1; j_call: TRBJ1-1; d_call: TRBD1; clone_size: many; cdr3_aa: CSATDRATEAFF; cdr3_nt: TGCAGTGCAACTGACAGGGCCACTGAAGCTTTCTTT
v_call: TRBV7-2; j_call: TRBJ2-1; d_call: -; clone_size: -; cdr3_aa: CASSLPALNEQFF; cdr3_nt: TGTGCCAGCAGCCTTCCAGCCTTGAATGAGCAGTTCTTC
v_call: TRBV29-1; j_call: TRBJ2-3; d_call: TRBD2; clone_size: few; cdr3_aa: CSGGLAGFTDTQYF; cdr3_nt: TGCAGCGGGGGACTAGCGGGGTTCACAGATACGCAGTATTTT
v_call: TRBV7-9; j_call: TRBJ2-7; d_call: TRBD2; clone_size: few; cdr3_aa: CASSSGGDYEQYF; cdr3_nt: TGTGCCAGCAGCTCCGGGGGGGATTACGAGCAGTACTTC
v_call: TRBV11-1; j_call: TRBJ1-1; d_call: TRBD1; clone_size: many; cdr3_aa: CASSFGQGAGYTEAFF; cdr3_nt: TGTGCCAGCAGCTTCGGGCAGGGGGCAGGGTACACTGAAGCTTTCTTT
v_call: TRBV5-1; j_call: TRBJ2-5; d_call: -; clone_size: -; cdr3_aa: CASSAANAPFRTQYF; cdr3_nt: TGCGCCAGCAGCGCCGCGAACGCTCCATTCCGGACCCAGTACTTC
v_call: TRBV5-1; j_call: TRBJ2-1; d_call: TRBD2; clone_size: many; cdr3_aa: CASSLALAGNEQFF; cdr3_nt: TGCGCCAGCAGCTTGGCGCTAGCGGGGAATGAGCAGTTCTTC
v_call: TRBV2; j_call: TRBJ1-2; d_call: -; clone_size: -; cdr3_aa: CASRTGTGYTF; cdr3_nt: TGTGCCAGCAGAACAGGGACTGGCTACACCTTC
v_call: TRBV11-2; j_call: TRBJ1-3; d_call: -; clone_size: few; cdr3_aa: CASSPHTGVAGNTIYF; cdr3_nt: TGTGCCAGCAGCCCTCACACGGGAGTGGCTGGAAACACCATATATTTT
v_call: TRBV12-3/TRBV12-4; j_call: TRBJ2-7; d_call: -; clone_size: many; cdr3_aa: CASSFSHEQYF; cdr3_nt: TGTGCCAGCAGTTTTTCCCACGAGCAGTACTTC
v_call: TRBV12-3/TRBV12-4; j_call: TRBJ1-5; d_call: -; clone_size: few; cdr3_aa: CASGGTVSNQPQHF; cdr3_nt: TGTGCCAGCGGTGGGACGGTTAGCAATCAGCCCCAGCATTTT
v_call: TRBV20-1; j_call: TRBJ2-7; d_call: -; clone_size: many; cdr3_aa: CSASDLAGSYEQYF; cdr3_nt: TGCAGTGCTAGTGACCTGGCAGGGTCCTACGAGCAGTACTTC
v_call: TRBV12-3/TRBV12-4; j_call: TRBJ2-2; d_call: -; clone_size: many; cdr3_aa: CASTRSSQNTGELFF; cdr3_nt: TGTGCCAGCACCCGGAGTTCCCAGAACACCGGGGAGCTGTTTTTT
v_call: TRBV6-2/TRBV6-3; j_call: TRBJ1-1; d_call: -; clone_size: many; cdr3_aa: CASSLSQGYTEAFF; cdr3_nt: TGTGCCAGCAGTCTCTCGCAGGGCTACACTGAAGCTTTCTTT
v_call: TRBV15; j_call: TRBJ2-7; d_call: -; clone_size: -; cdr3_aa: CATSRERTVSYEQYF; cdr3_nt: TGTGCCACCAGCAGGGAGAGAACAGTCTCCTACGAGCAGTACTTC
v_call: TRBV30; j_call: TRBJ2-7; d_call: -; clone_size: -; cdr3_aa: CAWSPRGGFSSYEQYF; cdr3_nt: TGTGCGTGGAGTCCTAGGGGCGGATTTTCTTCCTACGAGCAGTACTTC
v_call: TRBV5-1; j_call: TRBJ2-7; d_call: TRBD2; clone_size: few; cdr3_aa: CASSLGFGEGTYEQYF; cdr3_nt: TGCGCCAGCAGCTTGGGGTTCGGGGAGGGAACCTACGAGCAGTACTTC
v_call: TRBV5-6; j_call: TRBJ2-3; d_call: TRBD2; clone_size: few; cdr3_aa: CASSLTAGGPQDTQYF; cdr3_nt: TGTGCCAGCAGCTTGACAGCGGGGGGGCCTCAGGATACGCAGTATTTT
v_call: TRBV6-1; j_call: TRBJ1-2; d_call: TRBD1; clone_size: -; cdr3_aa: CASSTPDRVTNYGYTF; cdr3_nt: TGTGCCAGCAGCACCCCCGACAGGGTGACTAACTATGGCTACACCTTC
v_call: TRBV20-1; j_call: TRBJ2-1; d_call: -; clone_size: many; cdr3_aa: CSARLGGSYNEQFF; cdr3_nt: TGCAGTGCTAGACTGGGGGGCTCCTACAATGAGCAGTTCTTC
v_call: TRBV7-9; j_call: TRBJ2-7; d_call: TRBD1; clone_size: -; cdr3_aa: CASSGRQGGNEQYF; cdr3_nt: TGTGCCAGCAGCGGCCGACAGGGGGGTAACGAGCAGTACTTC
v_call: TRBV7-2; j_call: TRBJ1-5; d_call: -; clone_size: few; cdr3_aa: CASSLVGQINQPQHF; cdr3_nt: TGTGCCAGCAGCTTAGTGGGGCAGATCAATCAGCCCCAGCATTTT
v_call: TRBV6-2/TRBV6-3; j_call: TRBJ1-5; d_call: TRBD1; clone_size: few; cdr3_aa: CASRGTAGGQPQHF; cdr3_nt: TGTGCCAGCAGGGGGACAGCTGGAGGCCAGCCCCAGCATTTT
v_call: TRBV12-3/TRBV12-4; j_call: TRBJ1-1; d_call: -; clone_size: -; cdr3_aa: CASSLLARRAFF; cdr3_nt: TGTGCCAGCAGTTTACTCGCGCGGCGGGCTTTCTTT
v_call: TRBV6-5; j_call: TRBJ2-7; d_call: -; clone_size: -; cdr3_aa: CASSPGAGPQYF; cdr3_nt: TGTGCCAGCAGTCCCGGGGCTGGCCCCCAGTACTTC
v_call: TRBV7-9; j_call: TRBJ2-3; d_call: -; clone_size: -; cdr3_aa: CASSSTDTSTDTQYF; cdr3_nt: TGTGCCAGCAGCTCGACAGACACTAGCACAGATACGCAGTATTTT
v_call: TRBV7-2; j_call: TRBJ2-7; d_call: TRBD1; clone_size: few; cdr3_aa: CASSLRSDREFNEQYF; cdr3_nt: TGTGCCAGCAGCTTAAGGTCCGACAGGGAATTTAACGAGCAGTACTTC
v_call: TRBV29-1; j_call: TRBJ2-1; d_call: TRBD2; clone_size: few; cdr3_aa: CSVSGGNEQFF; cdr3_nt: TGCAGCGTTTCGGGAGGAAATGAGCAGTTCTTC
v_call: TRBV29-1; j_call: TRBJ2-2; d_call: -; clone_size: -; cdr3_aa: CSVEVGSYTGELFF; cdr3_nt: TGCAGCGTTGAAGTAGGATCATACACCGGGGAGCTGTTTTTT
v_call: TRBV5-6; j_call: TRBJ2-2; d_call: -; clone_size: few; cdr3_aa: CASSFPGIANTGELFF; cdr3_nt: TGTGCCAGCAGCTTTCCAGGGATCGCGAACACCGGGGAGCTGTTTTTT
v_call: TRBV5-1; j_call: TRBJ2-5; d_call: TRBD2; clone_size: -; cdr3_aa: CASSFGLAGGFRETQYF; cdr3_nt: TGCGCCAGCAGCTTTGGACTAGCGGGAGGATTCCGGGAGACCCAGTACTTC
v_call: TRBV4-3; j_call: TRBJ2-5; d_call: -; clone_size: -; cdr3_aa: CASSQDLEGEETQYF; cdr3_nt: TGCGCCAGCAGCCAAGATTTGGAGGGAGAGGAGACCCAGTACTTC
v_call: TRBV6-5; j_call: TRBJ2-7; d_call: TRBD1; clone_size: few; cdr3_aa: CASSHSRDRFYEQYF; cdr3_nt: TGTGCCAGCAGCCACTCCCGGGACAGGTTCTACGAGCAGTACTTC
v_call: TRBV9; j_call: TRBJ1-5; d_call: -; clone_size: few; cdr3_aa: CASSVGREYSNQPQHF; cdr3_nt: TGTGCCAGCAGCGTAGGGAGGGAATATAGCAATCAGCCCCAGCATTTT
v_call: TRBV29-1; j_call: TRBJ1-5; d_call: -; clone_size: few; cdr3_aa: CSVEESGRPQHF; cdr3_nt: TGCAGCGTTGAAGAAAGCGGGCGGCCCCAGCATTTT
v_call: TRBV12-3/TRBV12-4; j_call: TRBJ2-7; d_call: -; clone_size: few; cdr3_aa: CASTPGLRTGEQYF; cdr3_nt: TGTGCCAGCACCCCGGGACTCCGGACGGGCGAGCAGTACTTC
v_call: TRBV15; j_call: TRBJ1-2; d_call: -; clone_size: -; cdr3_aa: CATSREIQDYGYTF; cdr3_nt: TGTGCCACCAGCAGGGAAATACAGGATTATGGCTACACCTTC
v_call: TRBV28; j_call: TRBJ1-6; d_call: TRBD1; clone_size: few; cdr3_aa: CASSTTGDNSPLHF; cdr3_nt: TGTGCCAGCAGTACGACAGGGGATAATTCACCCCTCCACTTT
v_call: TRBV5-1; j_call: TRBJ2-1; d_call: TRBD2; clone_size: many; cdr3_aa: CASSLLAGVDNEQFF; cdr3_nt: TGCGCCAGCAGCCTTTTAGCGGGAGTGGACAATGAGCAGTTCTTC